This T cell receptor (beta chain) was identified during a study of cytomegalovirus exposure and HLA in healthy donors. V was pared by 4 bases and J by 4 bases, with 8 bases between. The CDR3 is 12 amino acids. Germline V gene data show CDR1 as GTSNPN and CDR2 as SVGIG (reference sequence). The PCR contained 60 Vbeta and 13 Jbeta primers. Some clones are missing from TCRdb's copy, which holds only in-frame ones; the method was immunoSEQ multiplex PCR. The data hold more than 110,000 clones, with over 75% observed a single time. The rearrangement joins TRBV30 to TRBJ1-3; D call uncertain. Sequences were obtained from PBMCs. The receptor was isolated from a woman in her 50s in good health and CMV-seropositive. The CDR3 DNA sequence: TGTGCCTGGACCCAACAGGGAAACACCATATATTTT. Translating it yields CAWTQQGNTIYF.